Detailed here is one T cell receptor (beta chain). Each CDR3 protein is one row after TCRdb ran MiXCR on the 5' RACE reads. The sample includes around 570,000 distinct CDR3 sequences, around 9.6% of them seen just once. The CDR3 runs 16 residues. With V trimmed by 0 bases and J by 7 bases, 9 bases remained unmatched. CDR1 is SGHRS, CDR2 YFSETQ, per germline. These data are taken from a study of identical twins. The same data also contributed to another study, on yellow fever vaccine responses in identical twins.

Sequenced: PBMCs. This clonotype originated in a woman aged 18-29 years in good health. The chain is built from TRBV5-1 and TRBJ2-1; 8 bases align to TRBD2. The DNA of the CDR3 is TGCGCCAGCAGCTTGGTTTCCGGGAGGGTGGAGAATGAGCAGTTCTTC. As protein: CASSLVSGRVENEQFF.